Below are 6 T cell receptor beta chains sequenced from a single sample in a study of T-cell memory formation after mild COVID-19 (dated by TCRdb to about 2021). Receptor libraries were prepared by 5' RACE. Sequencing took place on an Illumina NovaSeq 6000. TCRdb reran the public reads through fastp at Q25 and MiXCR, keeping productive beta chains. One record per CDR3 amino acid sequence lists the most common genes and DNA. The sample has approximately 570,000 distinct CDR3 sequences on record, around 17% of them singletons. Approximately 12% of the sample belongs to the ten largest clones. Sequenced input: PBMCs or a T cell subset sorted from them (not recorded which). The receptors derive from an adult woman who had mild COVID-19 (a few samples of this study predate the infection). The sample titles of this study are shuffled in the database, so cell type and time point are left out; the donor was told from shared clones.

This clonotype appeared a few times. This chain joins TRBV20-1 and TRBJ2-5; D is unclear. This CDR3 has 12 amino acids. CDR1 is DFQATT and CDR2 is SNEGSKA in the germline V gene (reference sequence). Trimming shortened V by 2 bases and J by 7 bases, and 11 bases separated the two germline ends. The CDR3 region has the DNA TGCAGTGCTAGATCCCAAACGGGGACCCAGTACTTC. Encoded protein: CSARSQTGTQYF.

The chain combines TRBV6-1 with TRBJ2-3, with D uncertain. The V end lost 7 bases, the J end lost 2 bases, and 19 bases lay between the germline ends. Per the germline V gene, CDR1 is MNHNS and CDR2 is SASEGT. CDR3 size: 16 residues. The CDR3 reads CASKNRAPLPTDTQYF. CDR3 in DNA: TGTGCCAGCAAAAACCGGGCCCCTCTCCCCACAGATACGCAGTATTTT.

The J gene is TRBJ1-2, the V gene TRBV5-1; D possibly corresponds to TRBD1 (6 bases). Looked up from germline, CDR1 is SGHRS and CDR2 is YFSETQ. V was clipped by 5 bases and J by 4 bases, with 18 bases between them. The CDR3 is made up of 15 amino acids. The CDR3: CASRQTPWGPYGYTF. The CDR3 DNA is TGCGCCAGCAGGCAAACTCCTTGGGGGCCCTATGGCTACACCTTC. Combining the CDR3 with reference TRBV5-1 and TRBJ1-2 gives the whole variable domain KAGVTQTPRYLIKTRGQQVTLSCSPISGHRSVSWYQQTPGQGLQFLFEYFSETQRNKGNFPGRFSGRQFSNSRSEMNVSTLELGDSALYLCASRQTPWGPYGYTFGSGTRLTVV.

The table lists this clonotype with a few counts. CDR3 loop: CAISEGHSNQPQHF. The DNA for the CDR3 is TGTGCCATCAGTGAGGGACATTCCAATCAGCCCCAGCATTTT. The chain recombines TRBV10-3 with TRBJ1-5, with a tentative D call TRBD1 (5 bases). Germline assignment: CDR1 ENHRY and CDR2 SYGVKD. The ends were cut back, 2 bases at V and 3 bases at J, with 8 bases in the middle. The CDR3 has 14 residues.

This clonotype was counted a few times. The chain couples TRBV5-1 to TRBJ2-1; TRBD2 aligns across 10 bases. Germline V lookup: CDR1 SGHRS, CDR2 YFSETQ. J gave up 8 bases and V 0 bases, and 5 bases lay outside the gene matches. This CDR3 region has 15 residues. The CDR3 protein is CASSLEASGGYEQFF. The CDR3, as DNA: TGCGCCAGCAGCTTGGAGGCTAGCGGGGGTTATGAGCAGTTCTTC.

The chain uses TRBV3-1 and TRBJ2-1, with D perhaps given as TRBD1 or TRBD2 (5 bases each). There are 14 residues in the CDR3. Trimming left V 3 bases short and J 9 bases short, with 15 bases between. Per germline, CDR1 LGHDT and CDR2 YNNKEL (reference sequence). CDR3 sequence: CASSHGAGVSEQFF. DNA of the CDR3: TGTGCCAGCAGCCACGGGGCAGGAGTAAGTGAGCAGTTCTTC.